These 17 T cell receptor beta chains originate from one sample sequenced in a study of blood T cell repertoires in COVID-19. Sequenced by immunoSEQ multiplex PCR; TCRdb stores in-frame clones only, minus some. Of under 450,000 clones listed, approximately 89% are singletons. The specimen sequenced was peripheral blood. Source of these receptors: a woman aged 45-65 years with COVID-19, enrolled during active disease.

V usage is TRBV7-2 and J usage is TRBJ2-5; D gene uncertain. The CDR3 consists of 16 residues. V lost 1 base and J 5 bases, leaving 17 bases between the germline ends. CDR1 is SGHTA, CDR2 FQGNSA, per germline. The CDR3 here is CASSLEESVPSETQYF. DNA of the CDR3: TGTGCCAGCAGCTTAGAGGAGTCGGTACCCAGCGAGACCCAGTACTTC.

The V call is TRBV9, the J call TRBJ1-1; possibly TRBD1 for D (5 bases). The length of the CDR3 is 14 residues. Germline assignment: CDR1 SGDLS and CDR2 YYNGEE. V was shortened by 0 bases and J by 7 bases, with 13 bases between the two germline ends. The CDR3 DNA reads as TGTGCCAGCAGCGTAGTAGGGGAGGTCGGTGAAGCTTTCTTT. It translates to CASSVVGEVGEAFF. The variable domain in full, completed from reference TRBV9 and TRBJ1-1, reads DSGVTQTPKHLITATGQRVTLRCSPRSGDLSVYWYQQSLDQGLQFLIQYYNGEERAKGNILERFSAQQFPDLHSELNLSSLELGDSALYFCASSVVGEVGEAFFGQGTRLTVV.

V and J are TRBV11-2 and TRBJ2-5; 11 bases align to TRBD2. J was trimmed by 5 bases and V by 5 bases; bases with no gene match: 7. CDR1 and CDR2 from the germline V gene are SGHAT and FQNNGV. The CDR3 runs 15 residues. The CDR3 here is CASSPRGTSGETQYF. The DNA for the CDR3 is TGTGCCAGCAGCCCGCGGGGGACTAGCGGTGAGACCCAGTACTTC.

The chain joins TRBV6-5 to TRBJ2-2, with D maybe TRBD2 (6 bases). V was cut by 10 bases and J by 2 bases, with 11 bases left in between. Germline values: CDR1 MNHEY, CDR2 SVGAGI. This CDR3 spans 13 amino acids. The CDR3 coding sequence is TGTGCCATAGTAGCGGATAACACCGGGGAGCTGTTTTTT. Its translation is CAIVADNTGELFF.

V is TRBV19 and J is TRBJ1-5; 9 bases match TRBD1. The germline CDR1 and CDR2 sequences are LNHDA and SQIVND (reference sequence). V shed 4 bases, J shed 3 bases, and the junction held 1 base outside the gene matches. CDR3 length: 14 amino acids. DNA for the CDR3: TGTGCCAGTAGTAGGGACAGGGACAATCAGCCCCAGCATTTT. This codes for CASSRDRDNQPQHF.

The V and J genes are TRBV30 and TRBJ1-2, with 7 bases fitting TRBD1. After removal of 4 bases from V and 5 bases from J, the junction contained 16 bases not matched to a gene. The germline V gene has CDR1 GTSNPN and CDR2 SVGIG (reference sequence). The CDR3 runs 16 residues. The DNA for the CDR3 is TGTGCCTGGAACCTAGGGACAGAAACGAATTCTTATGGCTACACCTTC. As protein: CAWNLGTETNSYGYTF.

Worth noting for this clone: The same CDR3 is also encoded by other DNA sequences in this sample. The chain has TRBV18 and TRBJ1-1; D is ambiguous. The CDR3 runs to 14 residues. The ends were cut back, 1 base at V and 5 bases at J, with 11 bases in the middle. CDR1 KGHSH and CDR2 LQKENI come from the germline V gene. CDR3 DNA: TGTGCCAGCTCACCACGGCCAGGTGGGACTGAAGCTTTCTTT. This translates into CASSPRPGGTEAFF.

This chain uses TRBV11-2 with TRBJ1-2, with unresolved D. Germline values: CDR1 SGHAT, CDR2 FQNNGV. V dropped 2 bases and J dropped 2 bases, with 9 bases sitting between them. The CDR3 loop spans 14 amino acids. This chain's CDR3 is CASSLSPGNYGYTF. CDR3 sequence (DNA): TGTGCCAGCAGCTTAAGTCCGGGGAACTATGGCTACACCTTC.

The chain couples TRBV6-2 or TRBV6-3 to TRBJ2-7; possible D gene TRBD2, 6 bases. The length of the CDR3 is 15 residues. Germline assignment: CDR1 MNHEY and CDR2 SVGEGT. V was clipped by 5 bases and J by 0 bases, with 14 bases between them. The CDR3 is CASSPSGLSSYEQYF. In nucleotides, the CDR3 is TGTGCCAGCAGTCCCTCGGGACTTTCCTCCTACGAGCAGTACTTC.

CDR3 nucleotides: TGTGCCAGCAGCCGGGACACAATCTATGGCTACACCTTC. It encodes CASSRDTIYGYTF. This sequence joins TRBV7-8 and TRBJ1-2; weak D call: TRBD1 (6 bases). This CDR3 has 13 residues. The V end was cut by 5 bases, the J end by 4 bases, with 11 bases between. Germline CDR1 is SGHVS and CDR2 is FQNEAQ.

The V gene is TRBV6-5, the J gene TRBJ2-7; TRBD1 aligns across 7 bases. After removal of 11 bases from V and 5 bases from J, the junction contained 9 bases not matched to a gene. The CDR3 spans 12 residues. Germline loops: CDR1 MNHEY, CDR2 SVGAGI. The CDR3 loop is CAGGQVLNEQYF. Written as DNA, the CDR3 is TGTGCCGGTGGACAGGTTTTAAACGAGCAGTACTTC.

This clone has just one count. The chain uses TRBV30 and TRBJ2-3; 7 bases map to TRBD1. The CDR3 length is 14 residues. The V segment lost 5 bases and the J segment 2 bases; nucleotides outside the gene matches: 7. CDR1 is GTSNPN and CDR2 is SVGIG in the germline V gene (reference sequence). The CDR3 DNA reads TGTGCCTGGGGTCGGGGACAGCCCACAGATACGCAGTATTTT. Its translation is CAWGRGQPTDTQYF.

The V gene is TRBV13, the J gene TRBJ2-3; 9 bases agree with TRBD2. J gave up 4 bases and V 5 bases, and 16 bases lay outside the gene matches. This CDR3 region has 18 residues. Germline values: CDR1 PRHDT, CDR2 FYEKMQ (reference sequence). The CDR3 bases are TGTGCCAGCAGCCTTAGCAGCTTCTTCGCGGGGGGGGCAGATACGCAGTATTTT. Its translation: CASSLSSFFAGGADTQYF.

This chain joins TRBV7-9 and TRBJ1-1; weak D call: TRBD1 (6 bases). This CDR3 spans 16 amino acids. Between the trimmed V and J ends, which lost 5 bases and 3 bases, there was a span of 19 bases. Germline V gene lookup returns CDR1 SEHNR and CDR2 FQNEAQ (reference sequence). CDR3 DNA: TGTGCCAGCAGCCCCCCCGTTTTAGAGGGGGACACTGAAGCTTTCTTT. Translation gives CASSPPVLEGDTEAFF.

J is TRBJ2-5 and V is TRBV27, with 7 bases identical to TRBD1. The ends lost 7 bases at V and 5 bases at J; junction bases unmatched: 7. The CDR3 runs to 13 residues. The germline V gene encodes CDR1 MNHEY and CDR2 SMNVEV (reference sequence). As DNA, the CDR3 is TGTGCCAGCACCGACAGGGTGGCGGAGACCCAGTACTTC. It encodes CASTDRVAETQYF.

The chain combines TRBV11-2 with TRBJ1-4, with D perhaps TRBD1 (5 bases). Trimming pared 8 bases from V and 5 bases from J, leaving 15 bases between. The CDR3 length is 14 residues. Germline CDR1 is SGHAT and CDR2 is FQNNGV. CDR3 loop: CASRFYRTNEKLFF. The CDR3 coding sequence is TGTGCCAGCCGATTCTACAGGACGAATGAAAAACTGTTTTTT.

This chain's CDR3 is CSVEERDRISVQNIQYF. The CDR3 nucleotides read TGCAGCGTTGAAGAGCGGGACAGGATTTCTGTCCAAAACATTCAGTACTTC. This chain connects TRBV29-1 to TRBJ2-4, with 8 bases identical to TRBD1. The CDR3 is 17 amino acids. Germline trimming cut 0 bases from V and 5 bases from J; bases unmatched to any gene: 12. Germline loops: CDR1 SQVTM, CDR2 ANQGSEA.